The 10 T cell receptor beta chains below were found in one sample sequenced in a study of shared clonotypes between healthy human individuals. Measured with immunoSEQ multiplex PCR; TCRdb has only the in-frame clones, and not every one. The top ten clones hold 1% to 1.5% of a sample with some 2 million clones, about 95% of them seen once. As defined, naive CD8 cells were CD45RO-negative and positively selected for CCR7, with terminally differentiated effector memory CD45RA+ cells excluded. Input material: naive CD8+ T cells sorted from blood. These receptors were obtained from a man younger than 35 in good health.

This rearrangement joins TRBV5-6 to TRBJ2-7; D may be TRBD1 or TRBD2 (5 bases each). Germline loops: CDR1 SGHDT, CDR2 YYEEEE. V was pared by 5 bases and J by 0 bases, with 15 bases between. This CDR3 region has 15 residues. CDR3 sequence: CASRGTKESSYEQYF. For the CDR3, the DNA is TGTGCCAGCAGAGGGACGAAGGAAAGCTCCTACGAGCAGTACTTC.

DNA of the CDR3: TGTGCCAGCAGCTTAGTGGTTGGTGGGATGGACGGGGAGCTGTTTTTT. As protein: CASSLVVGGMDGELFF. The chain has TRBV11-2 and TRBJ2-2, with D unresolved. From germline, CDR1 is SGHAT and CDR2 FQNNGV. V lost 1 base and J 7 bases, leaving 16 bases between the germline ends. The CDR3 covers 16 residues. The entire variable domain, with the rest obtained from reference TRBV11-2 and TRBJ2-2, is as follows: EAGVAQSPRYKIIEKRQSVAFWCNPISGHATLYWYQQILGQGPKLLIQFQNNGVVDDSQLPKDRFSAERLKGVDSTLKIQPAKLEDSAVYLCASSLVVGGMDGELFFGEGSRLTVL.

The chain employs TRBV4-3 and TRBJ2-7, with unresolved D. Deletions cut 4 bases from V and 6 bases from J, with 7 bases between. The CDR3 sequence is 11 residues long. CDR1 LGHNA and CDR2 YSLEER come from the germline V gene. The CDR3, as DNA: TGCGCCAGCAGCCTCCCGGGCGAGCAGTACTTC. Amino acid sequence: CASSLPGEQYF.

J is TRBJ2-5 and V is TRBV23-1, with a possible D match to TRBD1 (6 bases). TRBV23-1 is given ORF status, its function remaining uncertain. The CDR3 has 14 residues. Trimming shortened V by 7 bases and J by 4 bases, and 16 bases separated the two germline ends. The DNA of the CDR3 is TGCGCCAGCACCCCGAGGGGGAGAGGAGAGACCCAGTACTTC. It translates to CASTPRGRGETQYF.

This rearrangement joins TRBV6-1 to TRBJ2-7; D call uncertain. Germline V gene data show CDR1 as MNHNS and CDR2 as SASEGT. The length of the CDR3 is 15 residues. V was clipped by 7 bases and J by 4 bases, with 20 bases between them. This CDR3 reads CASTILGAGGYEQYF. CDR3 coding DNA: TGTGCCAGCACCATCTTAGGAGCTGGTGGTTACGAGCAGTACTTC.

V gene TRBV5-6 combines with J gene TRBJ2-1, with D uncertain. The germline V gene encodes CDR1 SGHDT and CDR2 YYEEEE. Trimming removed 1 base from V and 0 bases from J, with 5 bases in between. The CDR3 length is 14 residues. CDR3 nucleotide sequence: TGTGCCAGCAGCTTGTCCACCTCCTACAATGAGCAGTTCTTC. It encodes CASSLSTSYNEQFF.

The chain is built from TRBV4-1 and TRBJ1-4; D ambiguous. This CDR3 is built from 13 residues. Germline CDR1 MGHRA, CDR2 YSYEKL. V was pared by 0 bases and J by 8 bases, with 7 bases between. Here the CDR3 DNA reads TGCGCCAGCAGCCAAGATCAGAGGGAAAAACTGTTTTTT. This codes for CASSQDQREKLFF.

V is TRBV5-4 and J is TRBJ1-2; D unresolved. Germline CDR1 is SGHNT and CDR2 is YYREEE (reference sequence). The germline V and J ends were trimmed by 0 bases and 4 bases, with 10 bases remaining between them. The CDR3 has 14 residues. The CDR3: CASSLGLDPYGYTF. The CDR3 nucleotides are TGTGCCAGCAGCTTGGGCCTTGACCCCTATGGCTACACCTTC.

Details on this clone: The identical CDR3 is also encoded by other nucleotide sequences in the sample. The genes are TRBV27 and TRBJ2-7, with D hard to call. Germline values: CDR1 MNHEY, CDR2 SMNVEV (reference sequence). The CDR3 totals 14 residues. Trimming pared 0 bases from V and 0 bases from J, leaving 6 bases between. CDR3 amino acids: CASSLSSVSYEQYF. The DNA for the CDR3 is TGTGCCAGCAGTTTATCCTCGGTCTCCTACGAGCAGTACTTC.

The V gene is TRBV30, the J gene TRBJ2-5; a weak D match, TRBD2 (6 bases). This CDR3 is built from 15 residues. V was trimmed by 4 bases and J by 3 bases, leaving 18 bases between them. CDR1 and CDR2 from the germline V gene are GTSNPN and SVGIG (reference sequence). The CDR3 DNA follows: TGTGCCTGGACCCCGGGACTTTCGGAAGAAGAGACCCAGTACTTC. Its protein product is CAWTPGLSEEETQYF.